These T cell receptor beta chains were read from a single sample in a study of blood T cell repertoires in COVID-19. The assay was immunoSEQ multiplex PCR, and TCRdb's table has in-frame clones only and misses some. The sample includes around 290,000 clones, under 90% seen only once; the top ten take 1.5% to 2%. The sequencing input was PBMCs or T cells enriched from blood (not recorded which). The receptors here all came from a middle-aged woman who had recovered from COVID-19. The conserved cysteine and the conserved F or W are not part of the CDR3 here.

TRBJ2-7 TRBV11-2 ASSFDRRREQY
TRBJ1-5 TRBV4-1 ASSLTEDQPQH
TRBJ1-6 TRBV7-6 ASSLGTGGAGSPLH
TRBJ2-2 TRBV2 ASLRRDNTGELF
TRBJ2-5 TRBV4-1 ASSQEGTGIRETQY
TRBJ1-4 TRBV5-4 ASSPFPGEKLF
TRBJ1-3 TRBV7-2 ASSQTGAASSGNTIY
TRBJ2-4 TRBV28 ASSQLLRTKNIQY
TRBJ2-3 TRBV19 ASSLRQGTTDTQY
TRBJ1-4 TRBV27 ASRTGPNEKLF
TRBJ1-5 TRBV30 AWSPQGLQPQH
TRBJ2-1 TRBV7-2 ASSFAGTAGREQF
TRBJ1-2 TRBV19 ASQRGIGGYT
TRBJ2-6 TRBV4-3 ASSPGTGGSGANVLT
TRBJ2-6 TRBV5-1 ASSLRQGTGANVLT
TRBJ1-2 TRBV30 AWSVLKNYGYT
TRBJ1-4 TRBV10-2 ASSEAGPPQKLF